A single sample gave rise to the 25 T cell receptor beta chains below, sequenced in a study of CD4+ T cells in melanoma. Profiled with immunoSEQ multiplex PCR; TCRdb holds only in-frame clones, not every one. Here the sample spans roughly 15,000 clones, about 64% being singletons. Sequencing was done on a sample of cells from a culture (not recorded whether cultured in vitro). These receptors were collected from a human donor with melanoma.

The chain joins TRBV11-2 to TRBJ1-1; no clear D. Germline loops: CDR1 SGHAT, CDR2 FQNNGV. The CDR3 loop spans 13 amino acids. V lost 3 bases to trimming and J lost 4 bases, with 9 bases between them. CDR3 residues: CASSLMGGTEAFF. The CDR3 DNA follows: TGTGCCAGCAGCTTGATGGGCGGCACTGAAGCTTTCTTT.

The chain combines TRBV11-3 with TRBJ2-2; D is undetermined. Looked up from germline, CDR1 is SGHNT and CDR2 is YENEEA. The CDR3 extends over 13 amino acids. V lost 4 bases, J lost 3 bases, and 6 bases lay in between. The CDR3 region is CASSSRDTGELFF. For the CDR3, the DNA is TGTGCCAGCAGCTCCCGGGACACCGGGGAGCTGTTTTTT.

This chain connects TRBV7-8 to TRBJ2-7; D assignment may be TRBD1 or TRBD2 (5 bases each). The CDR3 covers 13 residues. Germline loops: CDR1 SGHVS, CDR2 FQNEAQ. The V and J ends lost 5 bases and 4 bases respectively, with 12 bases between them. The CDR3 sequence is CASSAGTLYEQYF. DNA for the CDR3: TGTGCCAGCAGCGCCGGGACCTTATACGAGCAGTACTTC. Filled out from reference TRBV7-8 and TRBJ2-7, the complete variable domain reads GAGVSQSPRYKVAKRGQDVALRCDPISGHVSLFWYQQALGQGPEFLTYFQNEAQLDKSGLPSDRFFAERPEGSVSTLKIQRTQQEDSAVYLCASSAGTLYEQYFGPGTRLTVT.

This rearrangement joins TRBV6-1 to TRBJ1-5; tentatively, D is TRBD1 (5 bases). The CDR3 is made up of 14 amino acids. The V and J ends lost 6 bases and 3 bases respectively, with 12 bases between them. From germline, CDR1 is MNHNS and CDR2 SASEGT. The CDR3 DNA follows: TGTGCCAGCAGGAGCGGGGGTACCAATCAGCCCCAGCATTTT. Its protein product is CASRSGGTNQPQHF.

The rearrangement joins TRBV9 to TRBJ1-3; D gene uncertain. V was clipped by 0 bases and J by 2 bases, with 6 bases between them. CDR1 and CDR2 (germline): SGDLS, YYNGEE. The CDR3 has 14 amino acids. CDR3 DNA sequence: TGTGCCAGCAGCGTAGGTGTACCTGGAAACACCATATATTTT. Translation: CASSVGVPGNTIYF.

This clone appeared a few times. The rearrangement links TRBV2 to TRBJ2-5; 8 nucleotides match TRBD1. The CDR3 spans 14 residues. V shed 7 bases and J 7 bases; nucleotides not matched to a gene: 11. Germline assignment: CDR1 SNHLY and CDR2 FYNNEI. Here the CDR3 reads CASKTGASLGTQYF. CDR3 nucleotide sequence: TGTGCCAGCAAGACAGGGGCCTCACTGGGGACCCAGTACTTC.

V is TRBV7-2 and J is TRBJ1-6; tentative D call: TRBD1 (6 bases). The germline V gene has CDR1 SGHTA and CDR2 FQGNSA. The CDR3 loop spans 14 amino acids. The germline V and J ends were trimmed by 5 bases and 8 bases, with 13 bases remaining between them. CDR3 residues: CASSRDRLYSPLHF. The CDR3 nucleotides are TGTGCCAGCAGCCGCGACAGGTTATATTCACCCCTCCACTTT.

This clone turned up a few times. The rearrangement uses TRBV23-1 and TRBJ2-2; perhaps D is TRBD1 or TRBD2 (5 bases each). TRBV23-1 is annotated as an ORF whose role is uncertain. Deletions cut 3 bases from V and 0 bases from J, with 14 bases between. This CDR3 spans 17 amino acids. This CDR3 reads CASSHPRGSTNTGELFF. CDR3 coding DNA: TGCGCCAGCAGTCACCCCCGGGGCTCTACGAACACCGGGGAGCTGTTTTTT.

This chain links TRBV7-9 with TRBJ1-6; a weak D match, TRBD1 (5 bases). CDR3 size: 16 residues. Germline V CDR1 and CDR2: SEHNR, FQNEAQ (reference sequence). Deletions cut 0 bases from V and 8 bases from J, with 14 bases between. CDR3 in amino acids: CASSLARGDRYSPLHF. CDR3 nucleotide sequence: TGTGCCAGCAGCTTAGCGCGAGGGGACCGTTATTCACCCCTCCACTTT.

Of note for this clone: The identical CDR3 is also encoded by other nucleotide sequences in the sample. V and J are TRBV6-1 and TRBJ1-6; tentatively, D is TRBD1 (5 bases). The CDR3 runs 13 residues. The germline V gene has CDR1 MNHNS and CDR2 SASEGT. V shed 1 base and J shed 7 bases, with 5 bases lying between them. This chain's CDR3 is CASSEEGNSPLHF. In DNA, the CDR3 is TGTGCCAGCAGTGAAGAGGGGAATTCACCCCTCCACTTT.

The chain combines TRBV7-9 with TRBJ2-7, with TRBD1 as a possible D gene (6 bases). Trimming cost V 1 base and J 7 bases, with 20 bases left between them. The CDR3 has 16 amino acids. Germline V gene sequence: CDR1 SEHNR, CDR2 FQNEAQ (reference sequence). CDR3: CASSLGTGQSPREQYF. CDR3 nucleotide sequence: TGTGCCAGCAGCTTAGGGACTGGACAGTCCCCTAGGGAGCAGTACTTC.

The V gene is TRBV2, the J gene TRBJ2-3; weak D call: TRBD1 (5 bases). The CDR3 length is 13 residues. V shed 5 bases and J shed 6 bases, with 12 bases lying between them. Germline-derived CDR1 and CDR2 are SNHLY and FYNNEI. This CDR3 reads CASSRRERDTQYF. CDR3 nucleotide sequence: TGTGCCAGCAGTCGCAGGGAACGGGATACGCAGTATTTT. Drawing the rest from reference TRBV2 and TRBJ2-3, the complete variable domain is EPEVTQTPSHQVTQMGQEVILRCVPISNHLYFYWYRQILGQKVEFLVSFYNNEISEKSEIFDDQFSVERPDGSNFTLKIRSTKLEDSAMYFCASSRRERDTQYFGPGTRLTVL.

The chain links TRBV10-3 to TRBJ1-5, with a weak D call TRBD1 (5 bases). The CDR3 extends over 16 amino acids. The germline V gene encodes CDR1 ENHRY and CDR2 SYGVKD. Deletions cut 6 bases from V and 5 bases from J, with 20 bases between. CDR3 nucleotides: TGTGCCATCAGCAACTTCAAGGGGTACGGGGATCAGCCCCAGCATTTT. It codes for CAISNFKGYGDQPQHF.

This chain connects TRBV7-2 to TRBJ2-3, with TRBD2 as a possible D gene (7 bases). This CDR3 has 16 residues. With 2 bases removed from V and 0 bases from J, the gap between germline ends came to 12 bases. Looked up from germline, CDR1 is SGHTA and CDR2 is FQGNSA. The CDR3 region has the DNA TGTGCCAGCAGCTTACTTGGGGGGGCGAGCACAGATACGCAGTATTTT. Its translation: CASSLLGGASTDTQYF.

This chain uses TRBV5-6 with TRBJ2-3, with D possibly being TRBD1 or TRBD2 (5 bases each). Germline CDR1 SGHDT, CDR2 YYEEEE. Trimming stripped 2 bases from V and 2 bases from J, with 15 bases between. The CDR3 has 16 amino acids. The DNA of the CDR3 is TGTGCCAGCAGCTTAGGGACCTCTATATCCACAGATACGCAGTATTTT. This translates into CASSLGTSISTDTQYF.

The chain uses TRBV11-1 and TRBJ1-6, with 7 positions matching TRBD1. This CDR3 spans 15 amino acids. Germline V gene sequence: CDR1 SGHAT, CDR2 FQDESV (reference sequence). V lost 5 bases, J lost 5 bases, and 6 bases stayed unmatched. The CDR3 is CASSRQGIDNSPLHF. The CDR3 DNA reads as TGTGCCAGCAGCCGACAGGGCATTGATAATTCACCCCTCCACTTT.

V gene TRBV5-4 combines with J gene TRBJ2-1, with TRBD2 matching 7 bases. CDR1 is SGHNT, CDR2 YYREEE, per germline (reference sequence). CDR3 length: 15 residues. V lost 0 bases and J lost 3; bases outside the gene matches: 3. The DNA for the CDR3 is TGTGCCAGCAGCTTGGGGAGCGGGGACTACAATGAGCAGTTCTTC. It is translated as CASSLGSGDYNEQFF.

This clone showed up just a few times. The rearrangement uses TRBV19 and TRBJ1-5; possibly TRBD1 for D (5 bases). The germline V gene has CDR1 LNHDA and CDR2 SQIVND (reference sequence). V lost 2 bases and J lost 2, with 13 bases in between. The CDR3 loop spans 16 amino acids. CDR3 nucleotide sequence: TGTGCCAGTAGTATAATAGCAGGGACCCGCAATCAGCCCCAGCATTTT. Translated: CASSIIAGTRNQPQHF.

CDR3 coding DNA: TGTGCCAGCAGTTACCCGAGACAGGGACGGGAGACCCAGTACTTC. Translating gives CASSYPRQGRETQYF. This rearrangement joins TRBV6-6 to TRBJ2-5; 7 bases map to TRBD1. Germline CDR1 is MNHNY and CDR2 is SVGAGI (reference sequence). V shed 2 bases, J shed 5 bases, and the junction held 8 bases outside the gene matches. This CDR3 has 15 amino acids.

This clone was found a few times. V and J are TRBV10-1 and TRBJ2-7; D possibly matches TRBD1 or TRBD2 (5 bases each). The germline gives CDR1 WNHNN, CDR2 SYGVQD (reference sequence). Trimming stripped 4 bases from V and 7 bases from J, with 14 bases between. The CDR3 is made up of 13 amino acids. CDR3: CASSGWTTGEQYF. CDR3 sequence (DNA): TGCGCCAGCAGTGGCTGGACAACGGGAGAGCAGTACTTC.

The chain carries TRBV6-5 and TRBJ1-1, with no clear D. Deletions cut 5 bases from V and 0 bases from J, with 10 bases between. Germline loops: CDR1 MNHEY, CDR2 SVGAGI. The CDR3 extends over 14 amino acids. This CDR3 reads CASSKRTVNTEAFF. CDR3 coding DNA: TGTGCCAGCAGTAAGAGAACCGTGAACACTGAAGCTTTCTTT.

The genes are TRBV29-1 and TRBJ2-3; perhaps TRBD2 as D (5 bases). The CDR3 runs 14 residues. Germline CDR1 and CDR2: SQVTM and ANQGSEA. V shed 5 bases and J shed 2 bases, with 14 bases lying between them. The DNA of the CDR3 is TGCAGCGTTCTTAATCGGGGATCCACAGATACGCAGTATTTT. It codes for CSVLNRGSTDTQYF.

In its sample, this clone was seen once. The chain links TRBV4-1 to TRBJ1-3; D not resolved. TRBJ2-2 explains the end of the DNA better; the J call may be wrong. CDR3 size: 15 residues. Per germline, CDR1 MGHRA and CDR2 YSYEKL. The CDR3 coding sequence is TGCGCCAGCAGCCCCCGAGGACCTGTTACCGGGGAGCTGTTTTTT. It yields the protein CASSPRGPVTGELFF.

This chain connects TRBV7-8 to TRBJ1-6; 12 positions agree with TRBD1. The CDR3 has 18 amino acids. V gave up 5 bases and J gave up 9 bases; unmatched junction bases: 14. Germline V gene sequence: CDR1 SGHVS, CDR2 FQNEAQ. The CDR3 loop reads CASSPGDRGRKISSPLHF. The CDR3 bases are TGTGCCAGCAGCCCGGGGGACAGGGGGCGTAAAATTAGTTCACCCCTCCACTTT. Using reference TRBV7-8 and TRBJ1-6 for the parts outside the CDR3, the full variable domain is GAGVSQSPRYKVAKRGQDVALRCDPISGHVSLFWYQQALGQGPEFLTYFQNEAQLDKSGLPSDRFFAERPEGSVSTLKIQRTQQEDSAVYLCASSPGDRGRKISSPLHFGNGTRLTVT.

This clone was recorded a few times. The gene calls are TRBV27 and TRBJ1-3; 10 bases are a match to TRBD1. Germline values: CDR1 MNHEY, CDR2 SMNVEV (reference sequence). The CDR3 spans 16 residues. V gave up 6 bases and J gave up 4 bases; unmatched junction bases: 9. The CDR3 coding sequence is TGTGCCAGCAGCCTTTCCGGGACAGGGGCCGGAAACACCATATATTTT. Amino acid sequence: CASSLSGTGAGNTIYF.